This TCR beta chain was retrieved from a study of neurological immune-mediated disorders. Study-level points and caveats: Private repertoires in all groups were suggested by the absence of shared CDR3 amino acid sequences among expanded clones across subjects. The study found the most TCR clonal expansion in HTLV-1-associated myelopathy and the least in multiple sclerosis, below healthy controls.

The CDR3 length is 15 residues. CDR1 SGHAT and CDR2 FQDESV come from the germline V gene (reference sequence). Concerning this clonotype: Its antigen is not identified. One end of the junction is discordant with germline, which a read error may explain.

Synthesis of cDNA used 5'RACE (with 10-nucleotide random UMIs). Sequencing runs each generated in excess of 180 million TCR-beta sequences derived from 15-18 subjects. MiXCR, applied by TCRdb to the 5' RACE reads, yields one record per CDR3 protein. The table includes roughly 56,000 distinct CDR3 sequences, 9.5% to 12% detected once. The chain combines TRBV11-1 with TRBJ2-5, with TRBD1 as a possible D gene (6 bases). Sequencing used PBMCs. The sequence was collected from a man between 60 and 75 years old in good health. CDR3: CASSLVTGLQETQYF. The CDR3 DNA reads TGCGCCAGCAGCTTGGTGACAGGCCTTCAAGAGACCCAGTACTTC.